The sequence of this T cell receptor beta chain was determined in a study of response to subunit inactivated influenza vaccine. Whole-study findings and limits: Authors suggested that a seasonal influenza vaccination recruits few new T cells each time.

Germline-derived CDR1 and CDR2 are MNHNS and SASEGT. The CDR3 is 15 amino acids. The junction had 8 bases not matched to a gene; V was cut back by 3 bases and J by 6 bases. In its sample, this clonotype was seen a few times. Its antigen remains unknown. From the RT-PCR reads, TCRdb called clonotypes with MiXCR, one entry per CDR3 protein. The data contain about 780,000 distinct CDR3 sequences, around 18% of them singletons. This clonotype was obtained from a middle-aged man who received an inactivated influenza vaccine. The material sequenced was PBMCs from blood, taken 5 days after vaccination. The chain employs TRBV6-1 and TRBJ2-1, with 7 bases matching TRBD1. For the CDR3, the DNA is TGTGCCAGCAGTGAGAGACAGGGTAGGGTCAATGAGCAGTTCTTC. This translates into CASSERQGRVNEQFF.